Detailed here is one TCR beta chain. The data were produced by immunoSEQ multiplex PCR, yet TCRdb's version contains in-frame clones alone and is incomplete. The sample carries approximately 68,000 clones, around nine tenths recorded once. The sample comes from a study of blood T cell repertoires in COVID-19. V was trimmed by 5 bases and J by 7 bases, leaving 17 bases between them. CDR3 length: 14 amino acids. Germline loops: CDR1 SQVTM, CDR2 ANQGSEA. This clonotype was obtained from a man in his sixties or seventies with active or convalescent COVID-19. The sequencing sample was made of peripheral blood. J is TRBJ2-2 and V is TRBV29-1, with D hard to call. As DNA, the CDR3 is TGCAGCGTTCGAGGCCCGGTGCCCGGCGGGGAGCTGTTTTTT. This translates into CSVRGPVPGGELFF.